A selection of T cell receptor beta chains follows, all from one sample in a study of shared clonotypes between healthy human individuals. TCRdb's table, derived via immunoSEQ multiplex PCR, lists solely in-frame clones and lacks some. The sample has nearly 1,000,000 clones; approximately 80% are singletons. Sequences were obtained from memory CD4+ T cells sorted from blood. The receptors derive from a man younger than 35 in good health. The CDR3 runs from the conserved cysteine through the conserved F or W. D genes are given only for firm matches. Clone size appears in some rows only: once, few, many, or a class for an expanded clone.

V: TRBV18; size: few; J: TRBJ1-1; D: .; length: 15; CDR3: CASSPPEGVDTEAFF; DNA: TGTGCCAGCTCACCACCGGAGGGTGTCGACACTGAAGCTTTCTTT
V: TRBV5-1; size: .; J: TRBJ2-5; D: TRBD2; length: 13; CDR3: CASSTFGRETQYF; DNA: TGCGCCAGCAGTACCTTCGGGAGGGAGACCCAGTACTTC
V: TRBV10-3; size: .; J: TRBJ2-7; D: .; length: 14; CDR3: CAPRTVISSYEQYF; DNA: TGTGCCCCTCGCACTGTGATTAGCTCCTACGAGCAGTACTTC
V: TRBV19; size: .; J: TRBJ2-2; D: .; length: 13; CDR3: CASSGWESGELFF; DNA: TGTGCCAGTAGTGGTTGGGAATCCGGGGAGCTGTTTTTT
V: TRBV27; size: few; J: TRBJ2-7; D: .; length: 14; CDR3: CASTNPDRTYEQYF; DNA: TGTGCCAGCACCAATCCGGACAGAACCTACGAGCAGTACTTC
V: TRBV27; size: many; J: TRBJ2-7; D: TRBD1; length: 14; CDR3: CASSPNRQGSEQYF; DNA: TGTGCCAGCAGTCCAAACCGACAGGGTTCCGAGCAGTACTTC
V: TRBV21-1; size: few; J: TRBJ2-7; D: .; length: 22; CDR3: CASSKDFGPENRASGRSYEQYF; DNA: TGTGCCAGCAGCAAAGATTTTGGGCCAGAAAACAGGGCTAGCGGGAGAAGTTACGAGCAGTACTTC
V: TRBV4-1; size: once; J: TRBJ1-2; D: .; length: 13; CDR3: CASSQEQNYGYTF; DNA: TGCGCCAGCAGCCAGGAACAGAACTATGGCTACACCTTC
V: TRBV6-7; size: .; J: TRBJ1-5; D: TRBD1; length: 13; CDR3: CASSYPSRDREHF; DNA: TGTGCCAGCAGTTACCCAAGCAGGGACAGGGAACATTTT
V: TRBV28; size: .; J: TRBJ1-3; D: TRBD1; length: 13; CDR3: CASGTGIGNTIYF; DNA: TGTGCCAGCGGGACAGGGATTGGAAACACCATATATTTT
V: TRBV5-1; size: .; J: TRBJ1-1; D: .; length: 14; CDR3: CASSSGPMNTEAFF; DNA: TGCGCCAGCAGTTCGGGACCGATGAACACTGAAGCTTTCTTT
V: TRBV30; size: few; J: TRBJ1-4; D: .; length: 11; CDR3: CAWSESEKLFF; DNA: TGTGCCTGGAGTGAAAGTGAAAAACTGTTTTTT
V: TRBV29-1; size: .; J: TRBJ2-1; D: .; length: 12; CDR3: CSVVGGQNEQFF; DNA: TGCAGCGTTGTGGGAGGACAAAATGAGCAGTTCTTC
V: TRBV5-1; size: .; J: TRBJ2-7; D: TRBD1; length: 14; CDR3: CASSPEDRNYEQYF; DNA: TGCGCCAGCAGCCCGGAGGACAGGAACTACGAGCAGTACTTC
V: TRBV9; size: .; J: TRBJ2-5; D: .; length: 13; CDR3: CASSGFQGETQYF; DNA: TGTGCCAGCAGCGGTTTCCAGGGAGAGACCCAGTACTTC
V: TRBV14; size: .; J: TRBJ2-7; D: TRBD1; length: 14; CDR3: CASSPRMDRDEQYF; DNA: TGTGCCAGCAGCCCGAGGATGGACAGGGACGAGCAGTACTTC
V: TRBV7-9; size: many; J: TRBJ2-3; D: .; length: 14; CDR3: CASSLAGRLDTQYF; DNA: TGTGCCAGCAGCTTAGCCGGCAGGTTAGATACGCAGTATTTT
V: TRBV7-9; size: .; J: TRBJ1-3; D: .; length: 15; CDR3: CASSLLSGTGNTIYF; DNA: TGTGCCAGCAGCTTACTATCAGGAACTGGAAACACCATATATTTT